A single TCR beta chain is shown here with its context. Authors' processing steps: It was from reference gene primer amplification that nucleated cell counts were estimated. Assay used: immunoSEQ multiplex PCR; TCRdb lists only in-frame clones, some missing. The V and J calls and clone size come from that table; D and trimming were worked out from the DNA. The table has some 90,000 clones, about 89% seen once; the top ten hold roughly 8.9%. This sample is part of a study of blood T cell repertoires in COVID-19. Across the whole study: Sites across the United States, Italy and Spain contributed samples from acute and convalescent COVID-19. T cells, B-cell-depleted T cells, or PBMCs provided the cDNA or gDNA that served as material.

The V gene end was trimmed by 3 bases and the J gene end by 3 bases; junction bases not matched to a gene: 5. The CDR3 sequence is 15 residues long. Germline V lookup: CDR1 SGHVS, CDR2 FQNEAQ. Sequencing was done on a sample of peripheral blood. The TCR was taken from a man aged 45-65 years with acute or convalescent COVID-19. The V and J genes are TRBV7-8 and TRBJ1-5, with 7 bases aligning to TRBD1. CDR3 sequence: CASSFRDSLNQPQHF. The CDR3 DNA sequence: TGTGCCAGCAGCTTCCGGGACAGCCTCAATCAGCCCCAGCATTTT.